Below are 20 T cell receptor beta chains sequenced from a single sample in a study of cytomegalovirus exposure and HLA in healthy donors. In the PCR, 60 Vbeta and 13 Jbeta primers were used. Sequencing was performed with immunoSEQ multiplex PCR; in TCRdb, only in-frame clones are kept and a portion is missing. The sample holds about 160,000 clones, about 72% seen once. What was sequenced was PBMCs. The receptor source for this set is a man in his sixties in good health and CMV-seronegative.

The J gene is TRBJ1-2, the V gene TRBV29-1; D might be TRBD1 (5 bases). V was pared by 6 bases and J by 7 bases, with 18 bases between. CDR3 length equals 13 residues. Germline V CDR1 and CDR2: SQVTM, ANQGSEA. The DNA for the CDR3 is TGCAGCGTCGGAGCGGGGGATTGGGGTGGCTACACCTTC. It translates to CSVGAGDWGGYTF.

This clone was counted once. V gene TRBV27 combines with J gene TRBJ2-2; D call uncertain. Germline V gene data show CDR1 as MNHEY and CDR2 as SMNVEV (reference sequence). Trimming removed 7 bases from V and 5 bases from J, with 11 bases in between. This CDR3 contains 13 residues. The CDR3 sequence: CASTPLVTGELFF. The CDR3 nucleotides are TGTGCCAGCACTCCTCTCGTGACCGGGGAGCTGTTTTTT.

The V call is TRBV7-7, the J call TRBJ2-3; 7 bases are shared with TRBD1. This CDR3 contains 15 residues. V gave up 5 bases and J gave up 0 bases; unmatched junction bases: 5. Germline lookup yields CDR1 SSHAT and CDR2 FNYEAQ (reference sequence). In DNA, the CDR3 is TGTGCCAGCAGCAGACAGGGCCTAAGCACAGATACGCAGTATTTT. Protein: CASSRQGLSTDTQYF.

This clone occurred many times. This chain uses TRBV19 with TRBJ2-7, with a weak D call TRBD2 (6 bases). The ends were cut back, 0 bases at V and 3 bases at J, with 18 bases in the middle. In germline, CDR1 is LNHDA, CDR2 SQIVND (reference sequence). The CDR3 covers 17 residues. The CDR3: CASSIDLGGQGLYEQYF. The CDR3 region has the DNA TGTGCCAGTAGTATAGATCTCGGCGGCCAGGGACTCTACGAGCAGTACTTC.

The chain links TRBV19 to TRBJ2-3; D is ambiguous. This CDR3 comprises 11 residues. Germline V CDR1 and CDR2: LNHDA, SQIVND (reference sequence). The V end lost 7 bases, the J end lost 6 bases, and 8 bases lay between the germline ends. This CDR3 reads CASTHMDTQYF. CDR3 bases: TGTGCCAGTACCCACATGGATACGCAGTATTTT.

V gene TRBV30 combines with J gene TRBJ2-2, with D tentatively TRBD2 (5 bases). This CDR3 contains 14 residues. The germline gives CDR1 GTSNPN, CDR2 SVGIG (reference sequence). Between the trimmed V and J ends, which lost 3 bases and 1 base, there was a span of 9 bases. CDR3 residues: CAWSEGLNTGELFF. The CDR3 nucleotides read TGTGCCTGGAGCGAGGGATTGAACACCGGGGAGCTGTTTTTT.

This chain connects TRBV7-9 to TRBJ2-3; the match to TRBD2 covers 9 bases. The CDR3 is made up of 14 amino acids. After removal of 5 bases from V and 5 bases from J, the junction contained 5 bases not matched to a gene. CDR1 is SEHNR, CDR2 FQNEAQ, per germline (reference sequence). The CDR3 DNA sequence: TGTGCCAGCAGCCTTAGCGGGGGCGGAGATACGCAGTATTTT. Translation: CASSLSGGGDTQYF.

This chain connects TRBV6-5 to TRBJ2-7; maybe TRBD1 (7 bases). V lost 4 bases to trimming and J lost 4 bases, with 20 bases between them. This CDR3 comprises 16 residues. Germline CDR1 MNHEY, CDR2 SVGAGI. The CDR3 sequence is CASSWPGTDGGYEQYF. In DNA form, the CDR3 reads TGTGCCAGCAGTTGGCCCGGGACAGATGGGGGGTACGAGCAGTACTTC.

The gene calls are TRBV9 and TRBJ1-1, with TRBD1 as a possible D gene (6 bases). Trimming shortened V by 1 base and J by 3 bases, and 13 bases separated the two germline ends. The V gene's germline CDR1 is SGDLS and CDR2 YYNGEE. The CDR3 loop spans 15 amino acids. CDR3 region: CASSVFQGPDTEAFF. The CDR3 bases are TGTGCCAGCAGCGTATTTCAGGGGCCAGACACTGAAGCTTTCTTT.

The CDR3 bases are TGTGCCAGTACGTCGCCCCCACGTTGGAGGCCAACTAATGAAAAACTGTTTTTT. Protein product: CASTSPPRWRPTNEKLFF. The V gene is TRBV19, the J gene TRBJ1-4; D remains ambiguous. Germline loops: CDR1 LNHDA, CDR2 SQIVND (reference sequence). The CDR3 loop spans 18 amino acids. Trimming pared 7 bases from V and 0 bases from J, leaving 21 bases between.

This clone occurred a few times. The chain combines TRBV5-4 with TRBJ1-1; TRBD1 agrees at 7 bases. The V and J ends lost 3 bases and 1 base, in that order; junction bases with no gene match: 9. The CDR3 consists of 16 residues. Germline CDR1 and CDR2: SGHNT and YYREEE (reference sequence). The CDR3 protein is CASSSGKTGPNTEAFF. CDR3 DNA sequence: TGTGCCAGCAGCTCGGGGAAGACAGGGCCGAACACTGAAGCTTTCTTT.

This clone was seen more than once but under ten times. The rearrangement links TRBV7-9 to TRBJ2-1; 10 bases map to TRBD1. This CDR3 has 15 amino acids. Per germline, CDR1 SEHNR and CDR2 FQNEAQ (reference sequence). V gave up 1 base and J gave up 9 bases; unmatched junction bases: 6. The CDR3 region is CASSLGGTGAGEQFF. The CDR3 region has the DNA TGTGCCAGCAGCTTAGGGGGGACAGGGGCGGGTGAGCAGTTCTTC.

This rearrangement joins TRBV4-1 to TRBJ2-5; possibly TRBD2 for D (6 bases). V was pared by 2 bases and J by 4 bases, with 8 bases between. The CDR3 runs to 13 residues. CDR1 and CDR2 (germline): MGHRA, YSYEKL. CDR3 loop: CASSQREAETQYF. The CDR3 DNA is TGCGCCAGCAGCCAAAGGGAGGCAGAGACCCAGTACTTC.

This chain connects TRBV19 to TRBJ2-1; 9 nucleotides align to TRBD2. The ends lost 10 bases at V and 5 bases at J; junction bases unmatched: 6. The CDR3 is made up of 13 amino acids. Germline CDR1 reads LNHDA; CDR2 reads SQIVND (reference sequence). In DNA form, the CDR3 reads TGTGCCACCCGACTAGCGGTTAACAATGAGCAGTTCTTC. This sequence encodes CATRLAVNNEQFF.

V gene TRBV6-1 combines with J gene TRBJ1-2, with 7 bases lining up with TRBD1. The CDR3 is 14 amino acids. CDR1 is MNHNS, CDR2 SASEGT, per germline. Germline trimming cut 2 bases from V and 7 bases from J; bases unmatched to any gene: 7. The CDR3 sequence is CASSELVTGSGYTF. DNA of the CDR3: TGTGCCAGCAGTGAACTGGTGACAGGGAGTGGCTACACCTTC.

J is TRBJ2-1 and V is TRBV18; D is possibly TRBD1 (5 bases). The ends were cut back, 4 bases at V and 8 bases at J, with 9 bases in the middle. CDR1 is KGHSH, CDR2 LQKENI, per germline. There are 12 residues in the CDR3. CDR3 protein: CASSQQGDEQFF. The DNA for the CDR3 is TGTGCCAGCTCACAACAAGGGGATGAGCAGTTCTTC.

The chain is built from TRBV11-2 and TRBJ2-1; TRBD2 is a possible D gene (6 bases). The germline CDR1 and CDR2 sequences are SGHAT and FQNNGV. This CDR3 is 17 amino acids long. V lost 4 bases to trimming and J lost 2 bases, with 18 bases between them. The CDR3 DNA follows: TGTGCCAGCAGCTATCGGGGGAACGCCAATACCTACAATGAGCAGTTCTTC. Translated: CASSYRGNANTYNEQFF.

This chain uses TRBV4-3 with TRBJ1-2; 7 bases are a match to TRBD1. This CDR3 has 17 residues. V dropped 4 bases and J dropped 7; count of bases not matched to a gene: 18. Germline CDR1 LGHNA, CDR2 YSLEER. The CDR3 bases are TGCGCCAGCAGCCCAAGCCCGTCGACAGGGCCCGGCTCTGGCTACACCTTC. Its protein product is CASSPSPSTGPGSGYTF.

The V and J genes are TRBV6-5 and TRBJ2-7, with 7 positions matching TRBD1. Germline V lookup: CDR1 MNHEY, CDR2 SVGAGI. Trimming took 6 bases from V and 2 from J; bases not matched to a gene: 7. The CDR3 has 14 residues. CDR3 loop: CASRVDRRAYEQYF. The CDR3, as DNA: TGTGCCAGCAGAGTGGACAGGCGCGCCTACGAGCAGTACTTC.

The V gene is TRBV7-2, the J gene TRBJ1-3; D unclear. The CDR3 has 16 residues. With 4 bases removed from V and 1 base from J, the gap between germline ends came to 14 bases. Germline V gives CDR1 SGHTA, CDR2 FQGNSA. The CDR3 loop is CASSSASQLSGNTIYF. CDR3 bases: TGTGCCAGCAGCTCCGCCTCACAGTTATCTGGAAACACCATATATTTT.